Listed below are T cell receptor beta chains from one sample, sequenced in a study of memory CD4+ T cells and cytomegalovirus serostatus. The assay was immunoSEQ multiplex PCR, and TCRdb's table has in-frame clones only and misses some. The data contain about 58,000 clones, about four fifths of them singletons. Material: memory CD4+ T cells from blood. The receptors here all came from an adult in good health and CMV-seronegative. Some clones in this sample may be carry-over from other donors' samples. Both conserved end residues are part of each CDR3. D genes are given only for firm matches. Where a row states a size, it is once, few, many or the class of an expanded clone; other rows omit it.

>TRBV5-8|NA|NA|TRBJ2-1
TGTGCCAGCAGCTTGAACAGGGGGGGCCACAATGAGCAGTTCTTC
CASSLNRGGHNEQFF
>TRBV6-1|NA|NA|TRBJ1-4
TGTGCCAGCATTAACAGGGAAAGAACTAATGAAAAACTGTTTTTT
CASINRERTNEKLFF
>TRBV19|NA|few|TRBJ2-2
TGTGCCAGTAGTCACTTGAACACCGGGGAGCTGTTTTTT
CASSHLNTGELFF
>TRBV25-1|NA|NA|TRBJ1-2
TGTGCCAGCACCCGAGGGGGGGCCTATGGCTACACCTTC
CASTRGGAYGYTF
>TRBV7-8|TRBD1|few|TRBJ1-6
TGTGCCAGCAGCTCGGGACAGGGTTATTCACCCCTCCACTTT
CASSSGQGYSPLHF
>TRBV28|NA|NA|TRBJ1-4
TGTGCCAGCAGTTTCAGGGGAATAGCAACTAATGAAAAACTGTTTTTT
CASSFRGIATNEKLFF
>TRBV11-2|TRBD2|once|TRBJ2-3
TGTGCCAGCAGCGCTCGGACTAGCGGCACAGATACGCAGTATTTT
CASSARTSGTDTQYF
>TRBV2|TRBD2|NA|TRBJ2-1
TGTGCCAGCAGTGGGACTAGCGGGAGTACGAATGAGCAGTTCTTC
CASSGTSGSTNEQFF
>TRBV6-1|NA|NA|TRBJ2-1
TGTGCCAGCACCACCCAGCCTTTGTACGGGAATGAGCAGTTCTTC
CASTTQPLYGNEQFF
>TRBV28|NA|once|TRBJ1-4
TGTGCCAGCAGTTTACAATTCGGGGGGCTGGGAGAAAAACTGTTTTTT
CASSLQFGGLGEKLFF
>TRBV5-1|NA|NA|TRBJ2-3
TGCGCCAGCAGCTTGGCCGAGGGGCGCACAGATACGCAGTATTTT
CASSLAEGRTDTQYF
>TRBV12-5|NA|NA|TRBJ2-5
TGTGCTAGTGGTCTTCAAGAGACCCAGTACTTC
CASGLQETQYF
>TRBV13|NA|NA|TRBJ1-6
TGTGCCAGCAGCTTAGACAGGTATAATTCACCCCTCCACTTT
CASSLDRYNSPLHF
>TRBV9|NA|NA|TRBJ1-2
TGTGCCAGCAGCGCCAAAGGGGGGTCGCCGGGGAGGAACTATGGCTACACCTTC
CASSAKGGSPGRNYGYTF
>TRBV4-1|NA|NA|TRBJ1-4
TGCGCCAGCAGCCAAGTCAATGAAAAACTGTTTTTT
CASSQVNEKLFF
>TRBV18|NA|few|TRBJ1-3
TGTGCCAGCTCACCGACGGCATCCGGAAACACCATATATTTT
CASSPTASGNTIYF
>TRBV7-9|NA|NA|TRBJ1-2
TGTGCCAGCAGCTTAGAAGGGAACTATGGCTACACCTTC
CASSLEGNYGYTF
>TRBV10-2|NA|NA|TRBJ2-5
TGCGCCAGCAGTGAGGATCGGGCCAGTCAAGAGACCCAGTACTTC
CASSEDRASQETQYF
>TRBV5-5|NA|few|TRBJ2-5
TGTGCCAGCAGAGGGATTGGACCCCTAGAGACCCAGTACTTC
CASRGIGPLETQYF
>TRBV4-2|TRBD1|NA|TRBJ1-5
TGTGCCAGCAGCCAAATGGACAGGGGCAATCAGCCCCAGCATTTT
CASSQMDRGNQPQHF
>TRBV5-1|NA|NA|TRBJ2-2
TGCGCCAGCAGCGACACAGCCGGCACCGGGGAGCTGTTTTTT
CASSDTAGTGELFF
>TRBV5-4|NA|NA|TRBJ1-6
TGTGCCAGCAGCTTGGGGACAGCTAATTCACCCCTCCACTTT
CASSLGTANSPLHF
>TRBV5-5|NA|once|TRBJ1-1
TGTGCCAGCAGCTTGGAAACTGAAGCTTTCTTT
CASSLETEAFF
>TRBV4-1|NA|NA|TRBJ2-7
TGCGCCAGCAGCCAAGAACCCCAATACGAGCAGTACTTC
CASSQEPQYEQYF
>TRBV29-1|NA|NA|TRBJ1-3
TGCAGCGCAGAGCGGGGAAACACCATATATTTT
CSAERGNTIYF